The TCR beta chain described here comes from a study of blood T cell repertoires in COVID-19 (dated by TCRdb to the early 2020s). With respect to the entire study: The collaborator samples originated in the United States, Italy and Spain and spanned the acute and convalescent phases of COVID-19. Where available, HLA class I and class II types were obtained from metadata supplied by the sample provider rather than from assay-based typing. The sample metadata nearly always contained a de-identified subject ID, COVID-19 status, age in years and sex. The material from the prospective study consisted of cDNA or gDNA derived from T cells, B-cell-depleted T cells, or PBMCs. The repertoires were released in a freely available public database meant as a resource for research on the immune response to SARS-CoV-2. Samples were obtained from the ongoing ImmuneRACE study (first 160 participants) and from about 1,300 subjects provided by 6 global collaborators. Deeply sampled blood TCRbeta repertoires from subjects exposed to, actively infected with, or recovered from COVID-19 were included in the dataset. Summary of the overall study and its limitations: How much clinical and demographic metadata was included differed by source and by participant, and the metadata was provided uncurated.

This clone came up a few times. The antigen this receptor binds is unknown. No clone much larger than this one lies a single base away; base qualities are absent. V is clipped by 4 bases and J by 0 bases, and the sequence between their germline boundaries is 8 bases long. Measured from the cysteine to the phenylalanine, the CDR3 is 14 residues long. Kept here is only the CDR3 DNA, which spans 42 bases and is read in frame from base 1. CDR1 and CDR2, looked up from the germline V gene, are SGHRS and YFSETQ. The collaborating institutions used their own protocols to collect whole blood in K2EDTA tubes. For TCRbeta analysis, collaborator samples were shipped as frozen whole blood, as isolated PBMCs, or as DNA extracted from either sample type. TCRbeta CDR3 regions were amplified from genomic DNA using the immunoSEQ Assay, a bias-controlled multiplex PCR. Turning to the authors' computational methods: The number of nucleated cells in each sample was estimated by amplification of reference gene primers within the assay. To quantify the absolute abundance of each unique TCRbeta CDR3 rearrangement, sequence reads were collapsed and filtered. For each sample, productive Simpson clonality was calculated as the square root of Simpson's diversity index over productive rearrangements. What TCRdb holds here is the immuneACCESS table cut down to in-frame rearrangements. Part of the clones is not present; checked against another copy, under half of the missing clones reflect an unresolved V gene, and the others are unexplained. V and J calls and clone size are as listed in that table; D and trimming were resolved from the DNA. The sample profile shows tens of thousands of clones; 70% to 85% of them were found once. 12% of the sample lies in the top ten.

Sequencing was done on a sample of peripheral blood. The chain joins TRBV5-1 to TRBJ2-4, with the D gene call left open. The receptor was isolated from a human donor in a cohort sampled during active COVID-19. The CDR3 region reads CASSATIAKNIQYF. In nucleotide form, the sequence is TGCGCCAGCAGCGCGACAATAGCCAAAAACATTCAGTACTTC.